This T cell receptor beta chain is from a study of blood T cell repertoires in COVID-19. Study information: Sample material is recorded as cDNA or gDNA derived from T cells, B-cell-depleted T cells, or PBMCs.

This table comes from immunoSEQ multiplex PCR, and its TCRdb copy is limited to in-frame clones, with some not included. The sample lists approximately 230,000 clones; 86% were seen once. The CDR3 has 16 residues. V shed 3 bases and J 3 bases; nucleotides not matched to a gene: 11. Germline CDR1 reads SGHDT; CDR2 reads YYEEEE. This clonotype was sampled from a man aged 25-45 years who had recovered from COVID-19. The V and J genes are TRBV5-6 and TRBJ1-1; 7 nucleotides match TRBD1. What was sequenced was peripheral blood. CDR3: CASSWVPGGQDTEAFF. The CDR3 DNA reads as TGTGCCAGCAGCTGGGTTCCAGGGGGGCAGGACACTGAAGCTTTCTTT.